This TCR beta chain is drawn from a study of graft-versus-host responses after intestinal transplantation. Background on the study: Grafts were multivisceral, liver-intestinal, or isolated intestinal. Study outcomes and limitations: With peak circulating GvH clone levels came an association with early post-transplant HvG declines. GvH clones surfaced in recipient marrow, some emerging earlier in ileum or blood.

Sequenced by immunoSEQ multiplex PCR; TCRdb stores in-frame clones only, minus some. Counted here are roughly 100,000 clones, roughly 93% occurring once; the ten biggest clones make up more than 0.9%. Notes on this clone: Its target is unknown.

The sample was unstimulated CD8+ T cells sorted from spleen or lymph node cells, taken before intestinal transplant. This TCR was recovered from a human donor who received an intestinal transplant.

CDR3 in DNA: TGTGCCAGCAGCTTAGGCCGGAATGGGTTCAATGAGCAGTTCTTC. This translates into CASSLGRNGFNEQFF. J is TRBJ2-1 and V is TRBV11-3; D is uncertain. Germline values: CDR1 SGHNT, CDR2 YENEEA. This CDR3 is 15 amino acids long. Deletions cut 1 base from V and 6 bases from J, with 13 bases between.